One and the same sample provided the 29 T cell receptor beta chains below, sequenced in a study of OX40 agonist ivuxolimab in advanced cancers. The data were produced by immunoSEQ multiplex PCR, yet TCRdb's version contains in-frame clones alone and is incomplete. The sample carries approximately 97,000 clones, 86% recorded once. Sequencing was performed on CD4+ or CD8+ T cells sorted from blood, taken in a trial of the OX40 agonist ivuxolimab. The receptor source for this set is an adult with an advanced solid tumor such as melanoma, head and neck, liver or kidney cancer.

The chain links TRBV30 to TRBJ1-6, with a weak D call TRBD1 (6 bases). The CDR3 has 14 amino acids. V shed 3 bases and J shed 9 bases, with 15 bases lying between them. Germline CDR1 GTSNPN, CDR2 SVGIG (reference sequence). CDR3 in amino acids: CAWRPRGGLSPLHF. CDR3 DNA sequence: TGTGCCTGGAGGCCGCGCGGGGGGCTTTCACCCCTCCACTTT.

CDR3 sequence reads: CASSFPSGQPQHF. The DNA of the CDR3 is TGTGCCAGCAGCTTTCCCTCCGGTCAGCCCCAGCATTTT. The chain combines TRBV7-9 with TRBJ1-5; D is undetermined. V shed 3 bases and J shed 6 bases, with 9 bases lying between them. CDR1 is SEHNR and CDR2 is FQNEAQ in the germline V gene (reference sequence). This CDR3 comprises 13 residues.

The chain recombines TRBV11-2 with TRBJ1-3; tentative D call: TRBD1 (5 bases). The CDR3 extends over 19 amino acids. Trimming removed 5 bases from V and 0 bases from J, with 23 bases in between. Germline V gene sequence: CDR1 SGHAT, CDR2 FQNNGV. CDR3 in amino acids: CASSLYDYRITASGNTIYF. CDR3 bases: TGTGCCAGCAGCCTTTATGATTACAGGATTACGGCCTCTGGAAACACCATATATTTT.

This sequence joins TRBV4-3 and TRBJ2-3; 10 nucleotides match TRBD2. The germline V gene has CDR1 LGHNA and CDR2 YSLEER. This CDR3 has 16 residues. V shed 0 bases and J 4 bases; nucleotides not matched to a gene: 4. The CDR3 region has the DNA TGCGCCAGCAGCCAAGAAGTAGCGGGAGGCGCAGATACGCAGTATTTT. This translates into CASSQEVAGGADTQYF.

The chain combines TRBV18 with TRBJ1-1; no clear D. Trimming cost V 4 bases and J 4 bases, with 16 bases left between them. The CDR3 consists of 15 residues. Germline V gives CDR1 KGHSH, CDR2 LQKENI. In nucleotides, the CDR3 is TGTGCCAGCTCACTAACGGTCCGTACGGGCACTGAAGCTTTCTTT. The encoded protein is CASSLTVRTGTEAFF.

The chain uses TRBV7-2 and TRBJ2-3, with 7 bases lining up with TRBD1. The V gene's germline CDR1 is SGHTA and CDR2 FQGNSA. Unmatched junction bases numbered 4, after V lost 5 bases and J lost 5 bases. This CDR3 is 13 amino acids long. The CDR3: CASSDRVGDTQYF. CDR3 DNA: TGTGCCAGCAGCGACAGGGTGGGAGATACGCAGTATTTT. Using reference TRBV7-2 and TRBJ2-3 for the parts outside the CDR3, the full variable domain is GAGVSQSPSNKVTEKGKDVELRCDPISGHTALYWYRQSLGQGLEFLIYFQGNSAPDKSGLPSDRFSAERTGGSVSTLTIQRTQQEDSAVYLCASSDRVGDTQYFGPGTRLTVL.

The J gene is TRBJ2-7, the V gene TRBV4-2, with a possible D match to TRBD1 (5 bases). The germline V and J ends were trimmed by 2 bases and 3 bases, with 14 bases remaining between them. There are 15 residues in the CDR3. Germline V gene data show CDR1 as LGHNA and CDR2 as YNFKEQ. CDR3: CASSQSDTGSYEQYF. In DNA form, the CDR3 reads TGTGCCAGCAGCCAATCGGACACAGGAAGCTACGAGCAGTACTTC.

The chain links TRBV7-8 to TRBJ2-2; TRBD2 is a possible D gene (5 bases). The CDR3 consists of 15 residues. V was cut by 2 bases and J by 7 bases, with 14 bases left in between. Germline values: CDR1 SGHVS, CDR2 FQNEAQ. The CDR3 spells CASSLRTRPSGELFF. In DNA, the CDR3 is TGTGCCAGCAGCTTACGAACTAGACCTAGCGGGGAGCTGTTTTTT.

The chain is built from TRBV9 and TRBJ2-1; the match to TRBD2 covers 7 bases. The J segment lost 0 bases and the V segment lost 2 bases, leaving 5 bases of the junction unmatched. Germline V gene sequence: CDR1 SGDLS, CDR2 YYNGEE. The CDR3 is 16 amino acids. CDR3 DNA sequence: TGTGCCAGCAGCGTGACAGCGGGGAGCTCCTACAATGAGCAGTTCTTC. It specifies CASSVTAGSSYNEQFF.

The chain uses TRBV6-6 and TRBJ2-7; TRBD2 aligns across 8 bases. The CDR3 is made up of 14 amino acids. V lost 6 bases to trimming and J lost 2 bases; unmatched junction nucleotides: 6. Germline V lookup: CDR1 MNHNY, CDR2 SVGAGI (reference sequence). The CDR3 is CASSKTSVAYEQYF. In nucleotides, the CDR3 is TGTGCCAGCAGCAAGACTAGCGTGGCCTACGAGCAGTACTTC.

The chain uses TRBV9 and TRBJ2-5; no firm D call. V lost 0 bases to trimming and J lost 1 base, with 10 bases between them. Germline V gives CDR1 SGDLS, CDR2 YYNGEE. The CDR3 spans 15 residues. CDR3 coding DNA: TGTGCCAGCAGCGTAGACTCCACTTCCCAAGAGACCCAGTACTTC. This translates into CASSVDSTSQETQYF.

This sequence joins TRBV6-6 and TRBJ1-5, with 7 bases aligning to TRBD1. CDR3 size: 15 residues. Germline CDR1 MNHNY, CDR2 SVGAGI (reference sequence). V was pared by 10 bases and J by 0 bases, with 9 bases of the junction left unmatched. The CDR3 is CATTLGQNSNQPQHF. In DNA, the CDR3 is TGTGCCACCACCTTGGGACAGAATAGCAATCAGCCCCAGCATTTT.

The chain uses TRBV7-8 and TRBJ2-7, with 10 bases aligning to TRBD1. Looked up from germline, CDR1 is SGHVS and CDR2 is FQNEAQ. The trim removed 3 bases at V and 2 bases at J, leaving 4 bases unmatched. The CDR3 length is 15 residues. The CDR3 bases are TGTGCCAGCAGCTTTCGGGACAGGGGAACCTACGAGCAGTACTTC. This sequence encodes CASSFRDRGTYEQYF.

V is TRBV5-6 and J is TRBJ1-1; D gene unclear. Per the germline V gene, CDR1 is SGHDT and CDR2 is YYEEEE. V lost 0 bases to trimming and J lost 1 base, with 13 bases between them. The CDR3 covers 16 residues. CDR3 bases: TGTGCCAGCAGCTTGGACCCTAGAACAGAGAACACTGAAGCTTTCTTT. Its translation is CASSLDPRTENTEAFF.

The rearrangement joins TRBV2 to TRBJ2-5; 8 nucleotides align to TRBD1. J gave up 7 bases and V 3 bases, and 10 bases lay outside the gene matches. Germline V gene data show CDR1 as SNHLY and CDR2 as FYNNEI. The CDR3 length is 15 residues. The CDR3 bases are TGTGCCAGCAGTGAGATACAGGGGACAGGAGGGACCCAGTACTTC. Its protein is CASSEIQGTGGTQYF.

The chain combines TRBV4-1 with TRBJ2-1, with a possible D match to TRBD2 (5 bases). This CDR3 is 16 amino acids long. With 0 bases removed from V and 3 bases from J, the gap between germline ends came to 12 bases. The germline gives CDR1 MGHRA, CDR2 YSYEKL. In DNA, the CDR3 is TGCGCCAGCAGCCAAGAGAAGAGCGGTGTCTACAATGAGCAGTTCTTC. It encodes CASSQEKSGVYNEQFF.

Here the CDR3 reads CASSWSGLPYEQYF. The CDR3 region has the DNA TGTGCCAGCAGTTGGTCGGGCCTCCCCTACGAGCAGTACTTC. This sequence joins TRBV2 and TRBJ2-7, with D unclear. CDR3 length: 14 amino acids. The germline V gene encodes CDR1 SNHLY and CDR2 FYNNEI. The ends were cut back, 5 bases at V and 2 bases at J, with 13 bases in the middle.

Remarks on this clone: Other nucleotide sequences from this sample produce the same CDR3. The gene calls are TRBV5-1 and TRBJ1-1; D is perhaps TRBD1 (6 bases). Germline V gives CDR1 SGHRS, CDR2 YFSETQ. V lost 2 bases to trimming and J lost 1 base, with 9 bases between them. The CDR3 has 14 amino acids. The CDR3 spells CASSLTGRNTEAFF. CDR3 nucleotides: TGCGCCAGCAGCTTAACAGGGAGGAACACTGAAGCTTTCTTT.

This chain uses TRBV6-1 with TRBJ1-2; possibly TRBD1 for D (5 bases). From germline, CDR1 is MNHNS and CDR2 SASEGT. V lost 1 base to trimming and J lost 7 bases, with 13 bases between them. This CDR3 spans 14 amino acids. CDR3 DNA: TGTGCCAGCAGTGAAGTCGGTGGGGGTGGTGGCTACACCTTC. It translates to CASSEVGGGGGYTF.

CDR3 in amino acids: CASSWSGGASYNEQFF. CDR3 in DNA: TGTGCCAGCAGTTGGAGCGGGGGGGCCTCCTACAATGAGCAGTTCTTC. This chain connects TRBV6-6 to TRBJ2-1; 10 nucleotides align to TRBD2. After removal of 4 bases from V and 0 bases from J, the junction contained 3 bases not matched to a gene. The CDR3 covers 16 residues. Germline V CDR1 and CDR2: MNHNY, SVGAGI (reference sequence).

This clone was seen once. This chain connects TRBV6-5 to TRBJ2-5, with D perhaps being TRBD1 or TRBD2 (6 bases each). The V gene lost 6 bases and the J gene lost 5 bases, with 10 bases spanning the gap. This CDR3 is 12 amino acids long. Germline V CDR1 and CDR2: MNHEY, SVGAGI. CDR3 DNA sequence: TGTGCCAGCAGAAGGAGGGGGGAGACCCAGTACTTC. It translates to CASRRRGETQYF.

The V gene is TRBV29-1, the J gene TRBJ2-7, with D possibly matching TRBD1 (6 bases). The germline gives CDR1 SQVTM, CDR2 ANQGSEA. There are 12 residues in the CDR3. Here the CDR3 reads CSAGTPVYEQYF. In nucleotides, the CDR3 is TGCAGTGCCGGGACACCCGTATACGAGCAGTACTTC.

The chain combines TRBV30 with TRBJ1-3, with a possible D match to TRBD1 (5 bases). Germline V gives CDR1 GTSNPN, CDR2 SVGIG (reference sequence). The length of the CDR3 is 15 residues. V dropped 2 bases and J dropped 1 base, with 12 bases sitting between them. This CDR3 reads CAWSRGSGSGNTIYF. The DNA of the CDR3 is TGTGCCTGGAGTCGGGGGTCGGGATCTGGAAACACCATATATTTT.

The sample holds one count of this clone. The genes are TRBV2 and TRBJ1-5, with D maybe TRBD1 (5 bases). Germline CDR1 and CDR2: SNHLY and FYNNEI. Trimming shortened V by 0 bases and J by 4 bases, and 13 bases separated the two germline ends. This CDR3 contains 16 residues. The CDR3 sequence is CASSEAGGRENQPQHF. The CDR3 DNA is TGTGCCAGCAGTGAAGCGGGGGGAAGGGAGAATCAGCCCCAGCATTTT.

J is TRBJ1-2 and V is TRBV9; D unresolved. V lost 2 bases and J lost 5, with 19 bases in between. CDR1 and CDR2 (germline): SGDLS, YYNGEE. The CDR3 spans 16 residues. The CDR3 coding sequence is TGTGCCAGCAGCGTCGGGCAGATTGAAGGCGGGTATGGCTACACCTTC. Protein product: CASSVGQIEGGYGYTF.

This chain links TRBV7-3 with TRBJ2-5; D call uncertain. CDR3 length equals 13 residues. V lost 4 bases and J 2 bases, leaving 8 bases between the germline ends. The germline V gene encodes CDR1 SGHTA and CDR2 FQGTGA. The chain's CDR3 is CASSSRAQETQYF. The CDR3, as DNA: TGTGCCAGCAGCTCCCGGGCGCAAGAGACCCAGTACTTC.

The chain carries TRBV5-1 and TRBJ2-3, with D unclear. The V gene lost 4 bases and the J gene lost 2 bases, with 11 bases spanning the gap. This CDR3 region has 14 residues. Germline V gene sequence: CDR1 SGHRS, CDR2 YFSETQ. In nucleotides, the CDR3 is TGCGCCAGCAGCCCCAGCATGGTCACAGATACGCAGTATTTT. It is translated as CASSPSMVTDTQYF.

The chain recombines TRBV5-1 with TRBJ2-5; the match to TRBD1 covers 7 bases. The CDR3 is made up of 15 amino acids. With 3 bases clipped from V and 5 bases from J, the junction kept 10 bases outside the gene matches. Germline V CDR1 and CDR2: SGHRS, YFSETQ. CDR3 amino acids: CASSSTGTVVETQYF. CDR3 bases: TGCGCCAGCAGCTCGACGGGGACAGTGGTCGAGACCCAGTACTTC.

V usage is TRBV7-9 and J usage is TRBJ2-2; TRBD2 matches 9 bases. Germline V gene sequence: CDR1 SEHNR, CDR2 FQNEAQ (reference sequence). V shed 0 bases and J 4 bases; nucleotides not matched to a gene: 9. This CDR3 is built from 18 residues. CDR3 region: CASSLAAPSGKGTGELFF. The CDR3 region has the DNA TGTGCCAGCAGCTTAGCGGCTCCTAGCGGGAAGGGCACCGGGGAGCTGTTTTTT.